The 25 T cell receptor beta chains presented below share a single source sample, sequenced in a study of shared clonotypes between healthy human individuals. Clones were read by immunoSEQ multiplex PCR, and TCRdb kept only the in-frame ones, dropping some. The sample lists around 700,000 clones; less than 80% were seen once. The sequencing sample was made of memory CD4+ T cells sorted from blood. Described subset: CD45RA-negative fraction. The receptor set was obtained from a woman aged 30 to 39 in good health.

In DNA form, the CDR3 reads TGTGCCAGCAGTAACCAGGGTTATGGCTACACCTTC. Amino acids: CASSNQGYGYTF. The chain is built from TRBV2 and TRBJ1-2, with D possibly matching TRBD1 (5 bases). Germline V CDR1 and CDR2: SNHLY, FYNNEI. The germline V and J ends were trimmed by 5 bases and 5 bases, with 9 bases remaining between them. The CDR3 consists of 12 residues.

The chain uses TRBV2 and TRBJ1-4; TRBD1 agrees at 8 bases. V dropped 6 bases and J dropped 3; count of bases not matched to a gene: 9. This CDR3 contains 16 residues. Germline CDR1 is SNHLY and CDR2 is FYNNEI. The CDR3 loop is CASSQSTGVANEKLFF. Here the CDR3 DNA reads TGTGCCAGCAGCCAATCGACAGGGGTTGCTAATGAAAAACTGTTTTTT.

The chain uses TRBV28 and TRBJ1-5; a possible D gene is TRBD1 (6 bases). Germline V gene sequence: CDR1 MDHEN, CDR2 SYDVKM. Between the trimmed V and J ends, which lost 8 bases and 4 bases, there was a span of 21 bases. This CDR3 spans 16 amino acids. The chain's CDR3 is CASLQQGLGMNQPQHF. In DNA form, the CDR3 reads TGTGCCAGCTTACAACAGGGCCTAGGGATGAATCAGCCCCAGCATTTT.

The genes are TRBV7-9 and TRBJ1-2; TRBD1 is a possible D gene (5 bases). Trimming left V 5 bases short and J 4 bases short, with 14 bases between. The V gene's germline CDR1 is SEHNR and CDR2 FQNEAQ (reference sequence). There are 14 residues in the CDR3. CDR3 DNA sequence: TGTGCCAGCAGCCCACAAGACAGAGCCTATGGCTACACCTTC. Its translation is CASSPQDRAYGYTF.

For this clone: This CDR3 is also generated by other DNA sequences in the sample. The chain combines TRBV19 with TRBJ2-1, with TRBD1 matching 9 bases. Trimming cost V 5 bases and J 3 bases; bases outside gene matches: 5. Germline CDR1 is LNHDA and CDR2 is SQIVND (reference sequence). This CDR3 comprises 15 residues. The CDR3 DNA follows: TGTGCCAGTAGTCCAAGGACAGGGGTCTACAATGAGCAGTTCTTC. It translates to CASSPRTGVYNEQFF.

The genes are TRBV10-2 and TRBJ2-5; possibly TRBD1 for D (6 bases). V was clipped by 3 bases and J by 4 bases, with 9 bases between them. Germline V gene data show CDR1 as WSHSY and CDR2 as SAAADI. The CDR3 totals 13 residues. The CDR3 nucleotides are TGCGCCAGCAGTGACCCAGGGGTAGAGACCCAGTACTTC. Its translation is CASSDPGVETQYF.

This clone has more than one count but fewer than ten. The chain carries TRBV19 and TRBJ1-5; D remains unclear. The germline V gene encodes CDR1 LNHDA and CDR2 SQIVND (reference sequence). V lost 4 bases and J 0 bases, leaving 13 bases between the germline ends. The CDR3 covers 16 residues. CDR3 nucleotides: TGTGCCAGTAGTAAGGGCAGCCTCTATAGCAATCAGCCCCAGCATTTT. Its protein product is CASSKGSLYSNQPQHF.

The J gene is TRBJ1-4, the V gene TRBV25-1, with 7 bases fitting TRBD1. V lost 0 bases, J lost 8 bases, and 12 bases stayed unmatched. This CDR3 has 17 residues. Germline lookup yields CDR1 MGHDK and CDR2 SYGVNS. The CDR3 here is CASSEYGMTGRHEKLFF. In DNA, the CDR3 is TGTGCCAGCAGTGAATATGGGATGACAGGGAGGCACGAAAAACTGTTTTTT.

CDR3 bases: TGTGCCAGCCCGCTCACGGGGTACGGACTAGCGGGAGTGTACTTC. This gives the protein CASPLTGYGLAGVYF. V is TRBV28 and J is TRBJ2-7; 13 nucleotides match TRBD2. Losses at the gene ends were 8 bases for V and 12 bases for J; bases not matched to a gene: 16. Per germline, CDR1 MDHEN and CDR2 SYDVKM. The CDR3 totals 15 residues.

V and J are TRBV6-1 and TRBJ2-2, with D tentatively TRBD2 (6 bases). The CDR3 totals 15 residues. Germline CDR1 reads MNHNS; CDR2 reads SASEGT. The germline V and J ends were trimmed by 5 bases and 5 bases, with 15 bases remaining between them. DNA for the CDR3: TGTGCCAGCAGTCCTAGCGAGAGGCTGACCGGGGAGCTGTTTTTT. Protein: CASSPSERLTGELFF.

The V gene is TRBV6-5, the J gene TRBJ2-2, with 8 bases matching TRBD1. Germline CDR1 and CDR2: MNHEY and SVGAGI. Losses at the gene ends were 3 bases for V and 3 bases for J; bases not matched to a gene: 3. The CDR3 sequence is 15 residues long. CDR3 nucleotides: TGTGCCAGCAGTTATGGGACAGGTGACACCGGGGAGCTGTTTTTT. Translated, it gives CASSYGTGDTGELFF.

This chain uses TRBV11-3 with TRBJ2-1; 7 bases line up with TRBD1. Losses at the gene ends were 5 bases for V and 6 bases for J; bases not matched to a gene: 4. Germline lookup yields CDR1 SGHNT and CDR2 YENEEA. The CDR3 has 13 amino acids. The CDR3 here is CASSPGQSNEQFF. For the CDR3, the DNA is TGTGCCAGCAGCCCGGGACAGAGCAATGAGCAGTTCTTC.

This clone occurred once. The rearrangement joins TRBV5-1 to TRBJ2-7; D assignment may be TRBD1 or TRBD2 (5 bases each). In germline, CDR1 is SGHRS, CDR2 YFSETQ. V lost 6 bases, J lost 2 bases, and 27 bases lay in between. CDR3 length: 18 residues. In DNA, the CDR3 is TGCGCCAGCACCCCCGGTCCCGCGACCGGGACGAAGACCTACGAGCAGTACTTC. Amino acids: CASTPGPATGTKTYEQYF.

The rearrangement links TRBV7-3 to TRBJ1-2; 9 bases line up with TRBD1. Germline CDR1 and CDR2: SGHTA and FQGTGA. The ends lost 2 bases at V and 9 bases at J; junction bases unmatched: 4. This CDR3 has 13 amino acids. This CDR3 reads CASSLQQGASYTF. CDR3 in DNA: TGTGCCAGCAGCTTACAACAGGGGGCTAGCTACACCTTC.

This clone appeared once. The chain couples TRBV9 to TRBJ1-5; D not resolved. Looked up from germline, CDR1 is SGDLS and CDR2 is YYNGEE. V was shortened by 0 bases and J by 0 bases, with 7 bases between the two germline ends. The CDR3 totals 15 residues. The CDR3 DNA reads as TGTGCCAGCAGCGTAGGGCCAAATAGCAATCAGCCCCAGCATTTT. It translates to CASSVGPNSNQPQHF.

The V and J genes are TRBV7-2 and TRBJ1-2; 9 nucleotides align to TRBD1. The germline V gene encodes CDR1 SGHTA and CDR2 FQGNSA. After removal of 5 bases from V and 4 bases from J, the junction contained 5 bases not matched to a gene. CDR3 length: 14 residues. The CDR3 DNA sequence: TGTGCCAGCAGCCCGGAGACAGGGGGCTATGGCTACACCTTC. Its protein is CASSPETGGYGYTF.

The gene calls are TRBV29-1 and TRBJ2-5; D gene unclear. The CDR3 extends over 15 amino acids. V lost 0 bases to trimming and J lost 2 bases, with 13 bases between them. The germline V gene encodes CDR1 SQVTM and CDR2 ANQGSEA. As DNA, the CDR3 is TGCAGCGTTGAAGAGAGCAGACCGGTACAAGAGACCCAGTACTTC. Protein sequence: CSVEESRPVQETQYF.

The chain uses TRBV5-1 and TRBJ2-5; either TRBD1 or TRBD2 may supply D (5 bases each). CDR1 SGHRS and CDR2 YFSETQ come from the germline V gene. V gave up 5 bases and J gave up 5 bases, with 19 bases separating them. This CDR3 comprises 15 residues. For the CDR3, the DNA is TGCGCCAGCAGTGGGGGAGAACCACCTGGGGAGACCCAGTACTTC. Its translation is CASSGGEPPGETQYF. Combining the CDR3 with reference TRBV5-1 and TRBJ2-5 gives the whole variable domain KAGVTQTPRYLIKTRGQQVTLSCSPISGHRSVSWYQQTPGQGLQFLFEYFSETQRNKGNFPGRFSGRQFSNSRSEMNVSTLELGDSALYLCASSGGEPPGETQYFGPGTRLLVL.

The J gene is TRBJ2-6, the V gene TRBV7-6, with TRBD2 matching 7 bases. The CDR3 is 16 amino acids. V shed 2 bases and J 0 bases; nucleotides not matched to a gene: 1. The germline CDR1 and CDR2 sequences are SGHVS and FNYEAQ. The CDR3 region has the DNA TGTGCCAGCAGCTTATCGGGGGGCTCTGGGGCCAACGTCCTGACTTTC. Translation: CASSLSGGSGANVLTF.

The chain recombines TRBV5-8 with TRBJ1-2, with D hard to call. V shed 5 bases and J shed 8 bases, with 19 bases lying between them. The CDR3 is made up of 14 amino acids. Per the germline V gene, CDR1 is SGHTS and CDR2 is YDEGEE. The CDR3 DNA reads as TGTGCCAGCAGTCACTACCGAGTTCTCGGGGGCTACACCTTC. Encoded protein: CASSHYRVLGGYTF.

CDR3: CASSLPAGGTEAFF. The CDR3 DNA reads TGTGCCAGCAGTTTACCCGCCGGAGGCACTGAAGCTTTCTTT. The V and J genes are TRBV28 and TRBJ1-1; the D is unclear. Trimming cost V 2 bases and J 4 bases, with 11 bases left between them. Per germline, CDR1 MDHEN and CDR2 SYDVKM. The CDR3 loop spans 14 amino acids.

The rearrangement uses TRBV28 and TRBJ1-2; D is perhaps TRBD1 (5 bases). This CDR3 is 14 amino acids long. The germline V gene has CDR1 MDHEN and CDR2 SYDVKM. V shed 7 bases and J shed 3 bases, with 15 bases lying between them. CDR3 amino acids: CASTLGGRDYGYTF. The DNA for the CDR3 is TGTGCCAGCACCCTTGGGGGACGAGACTATGGCTACACCTTC.

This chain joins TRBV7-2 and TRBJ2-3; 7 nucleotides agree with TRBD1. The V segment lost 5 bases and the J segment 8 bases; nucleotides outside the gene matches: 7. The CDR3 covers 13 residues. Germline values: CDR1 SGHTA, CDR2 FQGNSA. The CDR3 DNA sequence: TGTGCCAGCAGCCCGCAGGGGGTCGGTACGCAGTATTTT. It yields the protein CASSPQGVGTQYF.

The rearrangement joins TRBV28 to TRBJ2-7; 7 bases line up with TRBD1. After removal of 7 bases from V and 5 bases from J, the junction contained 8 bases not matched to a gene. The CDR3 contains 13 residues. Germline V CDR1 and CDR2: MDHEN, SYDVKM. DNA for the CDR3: TGTGCCAGCACGAGAGGGGGCACCGACGAGCAGTACTTC. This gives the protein CASTRGGTDEQYF.

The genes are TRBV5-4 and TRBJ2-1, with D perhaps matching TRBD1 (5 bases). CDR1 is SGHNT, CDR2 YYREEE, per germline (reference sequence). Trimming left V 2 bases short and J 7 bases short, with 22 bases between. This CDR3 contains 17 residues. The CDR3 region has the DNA TGTGCCAGCAGCTTAGATCCGACAGTTGGCCGGATAAATGAGCAGTTCTTC. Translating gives CASSLDPTVGRINEQFF.